The next 12 T cell receptor beta chains were all read from a single sample in a study of OX40 agonist ivuxolimab in advanced cancers. Using immunoSEQ multiplex PCR, the repertoire was profiled, and TCRdb retains in-frame clones only, with some absent. Among tens of thousands of clones, about 88% were seen once, and the ten largest hold roughly 1%. The input for sequencing was CD4+ or CD8+ T cells sorted from blood, taken in a trial of the OX40 agonist ivuxolimab. The source of these receptors is an adult with an advanced solid tumor such as melanoma, head and neck, liver or kidney cancer.

The chain uses TRBV11-3 and TRBJ2-1, with TRBD2 identical over 15 bases. Germline CDR1 and CDR2: SGHNT and YENEEA. Trimming at V came to 2 bases and at J to 8 bases, leaving 4 bases not matched to a gene. The CDR3 is 16 amino acids. In nucleotides, the CDR3 is TGTGCCAGCAGCTTATCCGGACTAGCGGGAGGGGATGAGCAGTTCTTC. Protein sequence: CASSLSGLAGGDEQFF.

V usage is TRBV19 and J usage is TRBJ1-2; possible D gene TRBD1, 5 bases. This CDR3 contains 14 residues. CDR1 is LNHDA, CDR2 SQIVND, per germline (reference sequence). The ends were cut back, 5 bases at V and 3 bases at J, with 13 bases in the middle. The CDR3 protein is CASSSGETDYGYTF. CDR3 in DNA: TGTGCCAGTAGTTCGGGGGAGACGGACTATGGCTACACCTTC.

The chain recombines TRBV28 with TRBJ2-7; D perhaps matches TRBD1 (6 bases). CDR1 is MDHEN, CDR2 SYDVKM, per germline. This CDR3 contains 17 residues. V lost 3 bases and J lost 4, with 22 bases in between. CDR3 residues: CASSFLIGGRGSYEQYF. The CDR3 nucleotides are TGTGCCAGCAGTTTTTTAATAGGTGGCAGGGGAAGTTACGAGCAGTACTTC.

The chain is built from TRBV18 and TRBJ1-1, with a tentative D call TRBD1 (5 bases). The germline gives CDR1 KGHSH, CDR2 LQKENI. V lost 4 bases and J 1 base, leaving 7 bases between the germline ends. CDR3 length equals 13 residues. The CDR3 region is CASSQGQNTEAFF. The CDR3 coding sequence is TGTGCCAGCTCACAAGGACAGAACACTGAAGCTTTCTTT.

This chain connects TRBV4-2 to TRBJ2-1, with D unclear. The ends were cut back, 1 base at V and 6 bases at J, with 10 bases in the middle. Germline V gives CDR1 LGHNA, CDR2 YNFKEQ. The CDR3 is made up of 14 amino acids. The CDR3: CASSQGRRSNEQFF. DNA of the CDR3: TGTGCCAGCAGCCAAGGCAGGCGGTCCAATGAGCAGTTCTTC.

This clone was seen only once. The chain employs TRBV6-5 and TRBJ2-7; 15 bases agree with TRBD2. The CDR3 loop spans 15 amino acids. V trimming: 6 bases; J trimming: 3 bases; junction bases outside the gene matches: 3. Per germline, CDR1 MNHEY and CDR2 SVGAGI. DNA for the CDR3: TGTGCCAGCAGAGGGGGACTAGCGGGAGGCTACGAGCAGTACTTC. Its protein product is CASRGGLAGGYEQYF.

This clone has only a few counts. The CDR3 sequence is CASSVGTDSYEQYF. CDR3 nucleotide sequence: TGTGCCAGCAGCGTAGGGACAGACTCCTACGAGCAGTACTTC. The chain is built from TRBV9 and TRBJ2-7; weak D call: TRBD1 (6 bases). CDR3 length equals 14 residues. The V end was cut by 0 bases, the J end by 0 bases, with 7 bases between. Germline CDR1 SGDLS, CDR2 YYNGEE.

The V gene is TRBV27, the J gene TRBJ2-3; 8 bases align to TRBD2. This CDR3 spans 15 amino acids. The trim removed 1 base at V and 6 bases at J, leaving 6 bases unmatched. Germline V gives CDR1 MNHEY, CDR2 SMNVEV (reference sequence). This chain's CDR3 is CASSLYGGASDTQYF. For the CDR3, the DNA is TGTGCCAGCAGTTTATACGGGGGGGCATCCGATACGCAGTATTTT.

The rearrangement links TRBV5-1 to TRBJ2-3, with 14 nucleotides matching TRBD2. V lost 1 base, J lost 4 bases, and 2 bases stayed unmatched. Germline V gives CDR1 SGHRS, CDR2 YFSETQ. There are 16 residues in the CDR3. CDR3 nucleotides: TGCGCCAGCAGCTTGTTGACTAGCGGGGGGGCAGATACGCAGTATTTT. Its protein product is CASSLLTSGGADTQYF.

The chain recombines TRBV19 with TRBJ2-5; a weak D match, TRBD1 (6 bases). This CDR3 comprises 15 residues. Germline-derived CDR1 and CDR2 are LNHDA and SQIVND (reference sequence). Trimming pared 6 bases from V and 1 base from J, leaving 15 bases between. CDR3 amino acids: CASSLQGQVQETQYF. The DNA for the CDR3 is TGTGCCAGTAGCTTACAGGGTCAGGTCCAAGAGACCCAGTACTTC.

The chain employs TRBV5-5 and TRBJ1-1; 9 nucleotides agree with TRBD1. This CDR3 spans 14 amino acids. Germline CDR1 and CDR2: SGHKS and YYEKEE (reference sequence). Trimming took 3 bases from V and 4 from J; bases not matched to a gene: 4. The CDR3, as DNA: TGTGCCAGCAGCTGGACAGGGGAGGGCACTGAAGCTTTCTTT. Amino acid sequence: CASSWTGEGTEAFF.

The rearrangement joins TRBV4-1 to TRBJ2-5, with a weak D call TRBD2 (7 bases). Per the germline V gene, CDR1 is MGHRA and CDR2 is YSYEKL. The CDR3 length is 19 residues. Trimming removed 0 bases at V and 2 bases at J, with 22 bases between. The CDR3 reads CASSQESGVGGGPQETQYF. The CDR3 DNA sequence: TGCGCCAGCAGCCAAGAAAGTGGGGTCGGCGGGGGCCCTCAAGAGACCCAGTACTTC.